A single sample gave rise to the 14 T cell receptor beta chains below, sequenced in a study of blood T cell repertoires in COVID-19. Data came from immunoSEQ multiplex PCR; TCRdb stores just in-frame clones and leaves some out. The table shows 150,000 or so clones, with around 85% occurring only once. Specimen: PBMCs or T cells enriched from blood (not recorded which). These receptors all come from a man aged 50 or older who had recovered from COVID-19.

This CDR3 reads CVVTGNEKLFF. The DNA of the CDR3 is TGCGTTGTGACAGGGAATGAAAAACTGTTTTTT. This chain joins TRBV29-1 and TRBJ1-4; TRBD1 agrees at 7 bases. The germline V gene encodes CDR1 SQVTM and CDR2 ANQGSEA. This CDR3 has 11 amino acids.

This chain uses TRBV7-9 with TRBJ1-2; 9 nucleotides match TRBD1. This CDR3 has 13 residues. The V segment lost 4 bases and the J segment 11 bases; nucleotides outside the gene matches: 8. Germline assignment: CDR1 SEHNR and CDR2 FQNEAQ (reference sequence). This chain's CDR3 is CASSSGQGWRYTF. Here the CDR3 DNA reads TGTGCCAGCAGCTCGGGACAGGGATGGAGGTACACCTTC.

This chain links TRBV19 with TRBJ1-2; the D gene is possibly TRBD1 (5 bases). Germline values: CDR1 LNHDA, CDR2 SQIVND (reference sequence). This CDR3 is built from 11 residues. This CDR3 reads CPRLGDYGYTF. CDR3 bases: TGTCCAAGGCTAGGGGACTATGGCTACACCTTC.

This chain links TRBV3-1 (or the pseudogene TRBV3-2) with TRBJ1-6; TRBD1 is a possible D gene (6 bases). This CDR3 region has 17 residues. V gave up 1 base and J gave up 0 bases, with 10 bases separating them. Looked up from germline, CDR1 is LGHDT and CDR2 is YNNKEL (reference sequence). CDR3 amino acids: CASSQVTGSSYNSPLHF. The CDR3 DNA is TGTGCCAGCAGCCAAGTTACAGGGAGCTCCTATAATTCACCCCTCCACTTT.

The chain links TRBV7-2 to TRBJ1-5; TRBD1 might be the D (5 bases). Trimming shortened V by 5 bases and J by 6 bases, and 17 bases separated the two germline ends. Looked up from germline, CDR1 is SGHTA and CDR2 is FQGNSA. This CDR3 is built from 15 residues. The CDR3 sequence is CASSPRIGVAQPQHF. The CDR3 bases are TGTGCCAGCAGCCCTAGGATAGGGGTGGCTCAGCCCCAGCATTTT. The complete variable domain, with remaining parts taken from reference TRBV7-2 and TRBJ1-5, reads GAGVSQSPSNKVTEKGKDVELRCDPISGHTALYWYRQSLGQGLEFLIYFQGNSAPDKSGLPSDRFSAERTGGSVSTLTIQRTQQEDSAVYLCASSPRIGVAQPQHFGDGTRLSIL.

The chain carries TRBV7-8 and TRBJ1-1; D may be TRBD1 (5 bases). The V gene's germline CDR1 is SGHVS and CDR2 FQNEAQ. The ends were cut back, 3 bases at V and 1 base at J, with 24 bases in the middle. The CDR3 contains 19 residues. The CDR3 reads CASSLFSLRDPPRNTEAFF. The CDR3 coding sequence is TGTGCCAGCAGCTTGTTTAGTTTGCGGGACCCGCCGCGGAACACTGAAGCTTTCTTT.

This clone appeared a single time. The rearrangement joins TRBV28 to TRBJ2-7; 8 positions agree with TRBD1. The germline V gene encodes CDR1 MDHEN and CDR2 SYDVKM. The junction had 8 bases not matched to a gene; V was cut back by 4 bases and J by 0 bases. The CDR3 extends over 16 amino acids. The CDR3 protein is CASSSTRQGPSYEQYF. CDR3 nucleotides: TGTGCCAGCAGTTCCACGAGACAGGGGCCCTCCTACGAGCAGTACTTC.

The rearrangement uses TRBV19 and TRBJ1-6; perhaps TRBD1 as D (5 bases). Between the trimmed V and J ends, which lost 8 bases and 4 bases, there was a span of 9 bases. The germline gives CDR1 LNHDA, CDR2 SQIVND (reference sequence). CDR3 length: 13 amino acids. CDR3 in amino acids: CASQGRYNSPLHF. CDR3 sequence (DNA): TGTGCCAGTCAGGGCCGGTATAATTCACCCCTCCACTTT. Full variable domain (outside the CDR3, taken from reference TRBV19 and TRBJ1-6): DGGITQSPKYLFRKEGQNVTLSCEQNLNHDAMYWYRQDPGQGLRLIYYSQIVNDFQKGDIAEGYSVSREKKESFPLTVTSAQKNPTAFYLCASQGRYNSPLHFGNGTRLTVT.

The chain uses TRBV28 and TRBJ1-5; no definite D call. The CDR3 sequence is 15 residues long. V was clipped by 4 bases and J by 6 bases, with 16 bases between them. Germline V CDR1 and CDR2: MDHEN, SYDVKM. The CDR3 here is CASSSHPPGSQPQHF. The CDR3 nucleotides read TGTGCCAGCAGTTCTCACCCGCCCGGTAGTCAGCCCCAGCATTTT.

V is TRBV9 and J is TRBJ1-2; 9 positions match TRBD1. The CDR3 is 14 residues long. V shed 3 bases and J 5 bases; nucleotides not matched to a gene: 5. Per the germline V gene, CDR1 is SGDLS and CDR2 is YYNGEE. CDR3 protein: CASSGDRERYGYTF. The CDR3 region has the DNA TGTGCCAGCAGCGGGGACAGGGAGAGGTATGGCTACACCTTC.

The chain links TRBV7-2 to TRBJ1-2; 10 bases align to TRBD1. Looked up from germline, CDR1 is SGHTA and CDR2 is FQGNSA. J gave up 8 bases and V 0 bases, and 12 bases lay outside the gene matches. This CDR3 has 17 amino acids. CDR3 amino acids: CASSLASVRQGALGYTF. The DNA of the CDR3 is TGTGCCAGCAGCTTAGCGTCGGTGAGACAGGGGGCATTAGGCTACACCTTC.

The J gene is TRBJ2-3, the V gene TRBV19; 10 bases are a match to TRBD2. Looked up from germline, CDR1 is LNHDA and CDR2 is SQIVND (reference sequence). With V trimmed by 6 bases and J by 11 bases, 14 bases remained unmatched. CDR3 length: 15 residues. The CDR3 DNA reads TGTGCCAGTAGGAATAGCGGGGGGTCCTTCTCCGGGCAGTATTTT. It yields the protein CASRNSGGSFSGQYF.

The rearrangement joins TRBV7-3 to TRBJ1-3; D not certain. The V gene's germline CDR1 is SGHTA and CDR2 FQGTGA. Trimming stripped 8 bases from V and 0 bases from J, with 14 bases between. The CDR3 loop spans 15 amino acids. This chain's CDR3 is CASPEGGSSGNTIYF. CDR3 DNA: TGTGCCAGCCCGGAGGGAGGAAGCTCTGGAAACACCATATATTTT.

The chain employs TRBV15 and TRBJ2-7; 8 bases align to TRBD1. The ends lost 7 bases at V and 3 bases at J; junction bases unmatched: 8. The CDR3 has 14 residues. Per germline, CDR1 LNHNV and CDR2 YYDKDF (reference sequence). In DNA form, the CDR3 reads TGTGCCACCAACGACAGGGGACAAGGCTACGAGCAGTACTTC. Translation gives CATNDRGQGYEQYF.